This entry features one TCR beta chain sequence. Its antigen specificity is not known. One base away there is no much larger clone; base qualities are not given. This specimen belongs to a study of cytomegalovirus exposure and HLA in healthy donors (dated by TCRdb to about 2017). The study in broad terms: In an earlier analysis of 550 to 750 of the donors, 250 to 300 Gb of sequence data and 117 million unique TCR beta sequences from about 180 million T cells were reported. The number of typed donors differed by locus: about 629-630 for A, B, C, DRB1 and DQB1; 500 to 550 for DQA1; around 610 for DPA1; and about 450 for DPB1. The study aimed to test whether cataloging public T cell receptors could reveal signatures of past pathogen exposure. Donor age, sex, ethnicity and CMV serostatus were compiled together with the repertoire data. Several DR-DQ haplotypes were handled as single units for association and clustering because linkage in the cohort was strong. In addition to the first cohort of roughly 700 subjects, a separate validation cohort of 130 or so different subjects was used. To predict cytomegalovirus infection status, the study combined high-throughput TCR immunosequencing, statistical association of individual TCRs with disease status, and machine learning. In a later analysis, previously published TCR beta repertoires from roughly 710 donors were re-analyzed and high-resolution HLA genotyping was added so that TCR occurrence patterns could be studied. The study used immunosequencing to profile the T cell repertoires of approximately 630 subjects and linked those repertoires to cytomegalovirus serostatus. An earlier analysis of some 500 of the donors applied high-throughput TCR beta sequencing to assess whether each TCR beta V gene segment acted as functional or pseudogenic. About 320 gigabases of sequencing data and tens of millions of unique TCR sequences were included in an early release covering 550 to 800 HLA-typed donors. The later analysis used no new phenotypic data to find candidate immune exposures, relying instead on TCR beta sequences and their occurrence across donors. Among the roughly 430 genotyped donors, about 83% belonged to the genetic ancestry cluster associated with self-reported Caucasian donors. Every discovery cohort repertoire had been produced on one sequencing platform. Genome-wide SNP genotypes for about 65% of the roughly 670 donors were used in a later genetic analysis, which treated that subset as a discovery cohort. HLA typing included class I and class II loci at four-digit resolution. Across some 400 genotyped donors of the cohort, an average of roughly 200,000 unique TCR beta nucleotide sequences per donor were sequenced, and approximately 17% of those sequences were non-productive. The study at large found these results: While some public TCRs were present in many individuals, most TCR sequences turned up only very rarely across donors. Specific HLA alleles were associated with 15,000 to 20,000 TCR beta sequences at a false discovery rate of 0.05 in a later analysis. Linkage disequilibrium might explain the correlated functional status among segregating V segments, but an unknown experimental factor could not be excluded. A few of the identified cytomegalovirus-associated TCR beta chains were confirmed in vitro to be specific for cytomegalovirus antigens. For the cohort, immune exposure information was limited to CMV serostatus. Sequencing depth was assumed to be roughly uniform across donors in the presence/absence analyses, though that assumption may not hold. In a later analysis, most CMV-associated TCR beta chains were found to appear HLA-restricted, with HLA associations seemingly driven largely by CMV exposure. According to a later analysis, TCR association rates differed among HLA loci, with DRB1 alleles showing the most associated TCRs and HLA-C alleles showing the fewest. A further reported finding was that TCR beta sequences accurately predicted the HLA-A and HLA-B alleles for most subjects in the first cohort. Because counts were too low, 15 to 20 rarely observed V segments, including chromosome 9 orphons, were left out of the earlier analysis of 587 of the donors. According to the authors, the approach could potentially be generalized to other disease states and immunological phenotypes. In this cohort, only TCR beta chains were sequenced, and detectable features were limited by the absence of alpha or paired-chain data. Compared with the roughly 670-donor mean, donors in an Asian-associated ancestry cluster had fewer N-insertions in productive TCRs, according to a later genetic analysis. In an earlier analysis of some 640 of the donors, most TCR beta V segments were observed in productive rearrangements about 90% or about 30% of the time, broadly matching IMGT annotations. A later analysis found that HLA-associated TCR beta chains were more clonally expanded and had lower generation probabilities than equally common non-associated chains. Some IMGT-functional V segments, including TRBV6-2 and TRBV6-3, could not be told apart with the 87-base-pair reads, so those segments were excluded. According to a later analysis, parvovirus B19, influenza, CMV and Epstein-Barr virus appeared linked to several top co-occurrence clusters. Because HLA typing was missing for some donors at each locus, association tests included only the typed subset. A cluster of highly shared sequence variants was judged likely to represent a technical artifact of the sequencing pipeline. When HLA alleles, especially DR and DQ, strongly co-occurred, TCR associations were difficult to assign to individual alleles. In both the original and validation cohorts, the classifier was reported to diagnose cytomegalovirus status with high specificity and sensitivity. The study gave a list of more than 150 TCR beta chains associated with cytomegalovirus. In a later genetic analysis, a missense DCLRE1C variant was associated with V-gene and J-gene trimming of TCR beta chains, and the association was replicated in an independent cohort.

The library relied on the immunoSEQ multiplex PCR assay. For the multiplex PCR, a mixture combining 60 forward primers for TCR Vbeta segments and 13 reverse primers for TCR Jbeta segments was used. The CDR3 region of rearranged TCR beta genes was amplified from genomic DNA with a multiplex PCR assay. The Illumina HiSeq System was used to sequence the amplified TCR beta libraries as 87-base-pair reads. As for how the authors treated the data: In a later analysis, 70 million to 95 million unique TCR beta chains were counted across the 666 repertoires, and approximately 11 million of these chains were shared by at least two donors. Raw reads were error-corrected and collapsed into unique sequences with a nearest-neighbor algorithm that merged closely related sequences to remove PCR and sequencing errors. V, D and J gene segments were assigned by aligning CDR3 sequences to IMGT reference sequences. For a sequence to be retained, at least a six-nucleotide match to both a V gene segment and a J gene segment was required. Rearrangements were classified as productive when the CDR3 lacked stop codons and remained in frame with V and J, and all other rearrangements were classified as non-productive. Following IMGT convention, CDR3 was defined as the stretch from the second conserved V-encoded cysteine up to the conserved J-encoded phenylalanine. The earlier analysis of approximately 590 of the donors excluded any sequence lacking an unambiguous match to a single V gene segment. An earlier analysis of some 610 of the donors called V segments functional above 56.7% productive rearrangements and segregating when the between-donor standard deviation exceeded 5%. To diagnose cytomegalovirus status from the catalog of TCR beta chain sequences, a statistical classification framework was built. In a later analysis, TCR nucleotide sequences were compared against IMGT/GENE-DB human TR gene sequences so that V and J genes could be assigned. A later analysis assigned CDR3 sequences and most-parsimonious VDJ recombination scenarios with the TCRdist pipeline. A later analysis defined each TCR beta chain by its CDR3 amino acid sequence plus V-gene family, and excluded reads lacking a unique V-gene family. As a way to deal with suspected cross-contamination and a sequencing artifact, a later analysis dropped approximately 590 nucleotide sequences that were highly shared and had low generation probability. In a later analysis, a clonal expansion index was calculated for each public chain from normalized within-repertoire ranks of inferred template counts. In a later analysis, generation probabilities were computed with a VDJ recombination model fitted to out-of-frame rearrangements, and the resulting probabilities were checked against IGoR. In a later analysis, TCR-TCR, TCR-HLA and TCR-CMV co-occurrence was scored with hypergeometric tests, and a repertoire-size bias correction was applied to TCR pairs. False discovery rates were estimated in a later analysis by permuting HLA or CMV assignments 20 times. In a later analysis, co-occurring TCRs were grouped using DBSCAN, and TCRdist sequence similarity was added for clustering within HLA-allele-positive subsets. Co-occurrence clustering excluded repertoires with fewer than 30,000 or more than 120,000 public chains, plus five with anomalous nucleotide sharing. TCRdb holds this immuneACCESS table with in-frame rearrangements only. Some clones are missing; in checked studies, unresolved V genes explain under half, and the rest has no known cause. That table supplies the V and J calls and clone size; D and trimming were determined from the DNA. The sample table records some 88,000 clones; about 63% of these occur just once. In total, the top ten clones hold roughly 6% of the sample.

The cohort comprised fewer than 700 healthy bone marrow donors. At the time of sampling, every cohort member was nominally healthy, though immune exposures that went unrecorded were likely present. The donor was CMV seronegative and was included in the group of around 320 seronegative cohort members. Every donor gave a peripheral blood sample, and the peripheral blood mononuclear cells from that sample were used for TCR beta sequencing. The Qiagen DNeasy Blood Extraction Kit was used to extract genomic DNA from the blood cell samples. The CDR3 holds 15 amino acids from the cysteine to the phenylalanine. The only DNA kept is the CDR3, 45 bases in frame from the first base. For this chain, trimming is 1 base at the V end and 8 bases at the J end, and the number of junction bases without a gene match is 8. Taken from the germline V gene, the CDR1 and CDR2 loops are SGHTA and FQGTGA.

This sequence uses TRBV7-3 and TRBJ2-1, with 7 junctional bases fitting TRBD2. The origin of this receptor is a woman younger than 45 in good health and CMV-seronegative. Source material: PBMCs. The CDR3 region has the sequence CASSLRGPTSDEQFF. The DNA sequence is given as TGTGCCAGCAGCTTAAGGGGCCCCACTAGCGATGAGCAGTTCTTC.